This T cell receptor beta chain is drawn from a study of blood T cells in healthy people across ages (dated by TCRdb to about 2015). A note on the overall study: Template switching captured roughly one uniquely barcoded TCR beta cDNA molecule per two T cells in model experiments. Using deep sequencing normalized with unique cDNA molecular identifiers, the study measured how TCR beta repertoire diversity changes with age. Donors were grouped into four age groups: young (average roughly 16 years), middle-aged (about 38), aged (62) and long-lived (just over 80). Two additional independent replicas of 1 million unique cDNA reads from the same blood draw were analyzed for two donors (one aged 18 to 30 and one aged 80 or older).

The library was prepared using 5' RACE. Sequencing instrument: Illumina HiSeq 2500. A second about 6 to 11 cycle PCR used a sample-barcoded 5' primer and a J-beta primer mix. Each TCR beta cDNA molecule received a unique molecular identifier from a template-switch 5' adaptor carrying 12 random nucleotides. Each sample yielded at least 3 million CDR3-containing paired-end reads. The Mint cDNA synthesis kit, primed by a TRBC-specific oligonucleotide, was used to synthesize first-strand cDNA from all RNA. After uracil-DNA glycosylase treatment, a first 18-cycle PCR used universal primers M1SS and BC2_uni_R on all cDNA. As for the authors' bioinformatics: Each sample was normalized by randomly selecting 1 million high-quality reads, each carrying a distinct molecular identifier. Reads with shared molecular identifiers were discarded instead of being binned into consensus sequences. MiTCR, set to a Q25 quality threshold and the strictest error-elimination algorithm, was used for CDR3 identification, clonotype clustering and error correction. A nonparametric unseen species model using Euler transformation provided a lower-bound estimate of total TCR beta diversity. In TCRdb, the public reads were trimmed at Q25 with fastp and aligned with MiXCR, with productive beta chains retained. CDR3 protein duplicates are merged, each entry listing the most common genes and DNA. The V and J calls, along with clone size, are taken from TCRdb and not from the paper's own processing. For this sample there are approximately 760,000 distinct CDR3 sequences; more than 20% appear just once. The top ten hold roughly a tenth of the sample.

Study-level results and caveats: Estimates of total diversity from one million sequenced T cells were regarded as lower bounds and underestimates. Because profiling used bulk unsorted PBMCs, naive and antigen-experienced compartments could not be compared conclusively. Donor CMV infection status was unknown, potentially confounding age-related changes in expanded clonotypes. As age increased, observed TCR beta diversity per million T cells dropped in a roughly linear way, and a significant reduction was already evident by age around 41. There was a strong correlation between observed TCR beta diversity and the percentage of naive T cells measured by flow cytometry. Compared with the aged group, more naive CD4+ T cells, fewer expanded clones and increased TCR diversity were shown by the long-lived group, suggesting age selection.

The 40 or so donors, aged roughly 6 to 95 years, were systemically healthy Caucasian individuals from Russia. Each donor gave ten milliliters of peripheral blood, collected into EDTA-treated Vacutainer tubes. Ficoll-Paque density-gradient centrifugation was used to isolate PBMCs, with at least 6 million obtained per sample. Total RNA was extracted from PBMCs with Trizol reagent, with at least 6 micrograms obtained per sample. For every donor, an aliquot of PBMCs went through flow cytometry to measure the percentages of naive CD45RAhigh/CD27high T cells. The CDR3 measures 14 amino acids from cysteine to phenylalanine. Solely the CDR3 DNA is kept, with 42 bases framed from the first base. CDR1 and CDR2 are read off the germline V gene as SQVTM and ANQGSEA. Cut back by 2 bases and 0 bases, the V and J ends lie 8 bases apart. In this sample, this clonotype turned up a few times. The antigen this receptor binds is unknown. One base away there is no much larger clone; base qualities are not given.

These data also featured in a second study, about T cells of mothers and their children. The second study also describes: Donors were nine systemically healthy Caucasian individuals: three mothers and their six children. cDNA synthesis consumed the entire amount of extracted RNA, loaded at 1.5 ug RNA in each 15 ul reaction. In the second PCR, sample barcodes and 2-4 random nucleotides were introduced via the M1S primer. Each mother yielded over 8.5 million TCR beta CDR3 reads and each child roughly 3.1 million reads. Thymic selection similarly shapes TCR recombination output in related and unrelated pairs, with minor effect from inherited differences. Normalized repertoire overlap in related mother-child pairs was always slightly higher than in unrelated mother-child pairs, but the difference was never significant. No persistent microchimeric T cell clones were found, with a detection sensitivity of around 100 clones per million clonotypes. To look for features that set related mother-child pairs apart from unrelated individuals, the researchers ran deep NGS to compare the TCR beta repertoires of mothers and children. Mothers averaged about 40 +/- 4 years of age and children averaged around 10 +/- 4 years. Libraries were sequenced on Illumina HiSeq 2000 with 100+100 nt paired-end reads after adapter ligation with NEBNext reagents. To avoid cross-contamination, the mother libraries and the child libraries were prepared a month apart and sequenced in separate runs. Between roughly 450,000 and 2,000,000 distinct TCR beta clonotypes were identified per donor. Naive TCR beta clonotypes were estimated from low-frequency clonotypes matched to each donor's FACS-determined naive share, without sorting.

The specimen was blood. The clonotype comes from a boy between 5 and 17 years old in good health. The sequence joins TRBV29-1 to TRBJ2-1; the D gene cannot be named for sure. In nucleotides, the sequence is TGCAGCGTTGAAAGACCGAACTCCTACAATGAGCAGTTCTTC. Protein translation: CSVERPNSYNEQFF.